The present entry profiles one TCR beta chain with its context. The sample holds many counts of this clonotype. This clone's antigen is unknown. One base away there is no much larger clone; base qualities are not given. The germline V and J ends show losses of 5 bases and 7 bases respectively, and no gene match explains 13 bases of the junction. The CDR3 numbers 15 residues from cysteine through phenylalanine. The DNA shown is the 45-base CDR3, in frame from base 1. The germline V gene encodes CDR1 SNHLY and CDR2 FYNNEI. The time point tag for this specimen amounts to: patch test 2, 6 weeks after DPC sensitization. The sample's treatment or condition label is to be understood as: therapeutic diphenylcyclopropenone sensitization with weekly scalp DPC. At each patch-test visit, blood was drawn before the patch test was applied. Patients were eligible if aged 18 to 70, diagnosed with alopecia and judged suitable for DPC therapy, and pregnant patients were excluded. Total RNA was extracted from unfractionated whole blood collected in Tempus Blood RNA tubes.

The source of the sample is a study of human T cells and chemical hapten exposure (dated by TCRdb to the early 2020s). As for the study more broadly: For sensitization, 2% DPC in acetone was applied to a 2 cm by 2 cm area of upper inner arm skin. Patch tests used Finn chambers with 0.01% DPC on the upper back, scored after 6 days by International Contact Dermatitis Research Group standards. For TCR sequencing, blood came from twenty-nine alopecia patients at anywhere from one to four time points (pre-sensitization, 2, 6 and 24 weeks). Blood was sampled from patients pre-sensitization (week 0) and at 2, 6 and about 24 weeks after DPC sensitization. In alopecia patients, the study followed how the peripheral blood TCR repertoire changed in vivo over primary and secondary sensitization to diphenylcyclopropenone (DPC), a hapten. The patient cohort, mostly female, included alopecia areata with under or over 50% scalp involvement, alopecia totalis and alopecia universalis. The libraries were sequenced as a pool, and the TCR yield per sample differed mostly because of small variations in library volumes within the pool. Patients additionally received weekly therapeutic DPC doses to the scalp throughout the approximately 25-week study period. What the study reported, not specific to this receptor: Significantly more large CDR3 similarity clusters were formed by expanded TCRs than by pre-sensitization or healthy control sets, consistent with antigen-driven responses. Because all patients had alopecia, a presumed autoimmune disease, the immune response of the patients might differ from that of healthy individuals. DPC sensitization did not change the number of TCRs with a frequency above 1 in 1000, and there was no evidence of changes in global repertoire structure. A positive correlation was found between the number of PT1 expanded TCRs and patch test score, with significance reached at thresholds 8, 16 and 32 but not 4. Repeated subsampling changed both the strength of the expansion versus patch-test correlation and the threshold at which the correlation became significant.

The library was produced with RACE. The sequencer was a NextSeq 500. Library preparation attached unique molecular identifiers to individual cDNA molecules for quantitative, reproducible TCR counting. For every blood RNA sample, sequencing covered both the TCR alpha and TCR beta chains. The published analysis was carried out like this. Samples had a median of roughly 100,000 TCRs, with a range from 23,224 to 690,600. V, J and CDR3 annotation of the TCR reads was performed with the Decombinator software suite. For the PS versus PT1 abundance plots, all samples were subsampled to the same number of TCRs (28,000). TCRs were defined as expanded if absent before sensitization and observed at least eight times at the 2-week time point. Clones were called with MiXCR by TCRdb after fastp trimmed the public reads at Q25, and only in-frame beta chains were retained. CDR3 protein duplicates are merged, each entry listing the most common genes and DNA. None of the V and J calls come from the authors' own analysis; TCRdb made them. The sample table contains under 100,000 distinct CDR3 sequences; only one count was recorded for about 9.4% of them. In total, the top ten clones hold over 2% of the sample.

This receptor was identified in a woman aged 25 to 39 with alopecia areata. Some clones in this sample may be carry-over from other donors' samples. Sample: whole blood, taken in connection with sensitization to the hapten diphenylcyclopropenone (DPC). The rearrangement joined TRBV2 to TRBJ2-7, with 8 central nucleotides matching TRBD1. DNA sequence: TGTGCCAGCAGTCCAGTGGCTCAGGGGGCGCGGGAGCAGTACTTC. Translated, this is CASSPVAQGAREQYF.